This entry lists 4 T cell receptor beta chains sequenced from one sample in a study of blood T cell repertoires in COVID-19. Sequencing was performed with immunoSEQ multiplex PCR; in TCRdb, only in-frame clones are kept and a portion is missing. The table includes some 250,000 clones, 88% detected once. Sequencing used peripheral blood. These receptors originate from a woman aged 25 to 39 with acute or convalescent COVID-19.

The chain links TRBV9 to TRBJ1-4; no definite D call. Trimming removed 0 bases at V and 0 bases at J, with 9 bases between. The CDR3 spans 16 residues. Per the germline V gene, CDR1 is SGDLS and CDR2 is YYNGEE. Here the CDR3 reads CASSVGLSATNEKLFF. The CDR3 coding sequence is TGTGCCAGCAGCGTAGGGCTGTCCGCAACTAATGAAAAACTGTTTTTT.

This CDR3 is CASRKSGGQGRPGNTIYF. Written as DNA, the CDR3 is TGTGCCAGCAGGAAGTCCGGGGGGCAGGGGCGACCTGGAAACACCATATATTTT. This chain uses TRBV2 with TRBJ1-3; a weak D match, TRBD1 (6 bases). This CDR3 has 18 amino acids. V lost 6 bases, J lost 2 bases, and 23 bases lay in between. Germline loops: CDR1 SNHLY, CDR2 FYNNEI.

The chain's CDR3 is CASSLAGGNTGELFF. CDR3 bases: TGCGCCAGCAGCCTAGCGGGAGGGAACACCGGGGAGCTGTTTTTT. This chain connects TRBV4-3 to TRBJ2-2; 10 bases match TRBD2. The junction had 0 bases not matched to a gene; V was cut back by 4 bases and J by 1 base. The CDR3 consists of 15 residues. Germline-derived CDR1 and CDR2 are LGHNA and YSLEER.

The chain's CDR3 is CASSLVPIGLAEAYEQYF. The CDR3 DNA reads as TGCGCCAGCAGCTTAGTCCCCATAGGACTAGCGGAGGCCTACGAGCAGTACTTC. V gene TRBV5-1 combines with J gene TRBJ2-7, with 10 positions matching TRBD2. The CDR3 runs to 18 residues. The junction had 13 bases not matched to a gene; V was cut back by 2 bases and J by 2 bases. Germline V gene lookup returns CDR1 SGHRS and CDR2 YFSETQ.